The 11 T cell receptor beta chains below were found in one sample sequenced in a study of T-cell memory formation after mild COVID-19. A single record per CDR3 protein comes from TCRdb applying MiXCR to the 5' RACE reads. The repertoire holds around 53,000 distinct CDR3 sequences, with approximately 12% as singletons. The sample comprised PBMCs or a T cell subset sorted from them (not recorded which). These TCRs come from a man aged 18 to 29 who had mild COVID-19 (a few samples of this study predate the infection). Cell type and time point are not known.

This clonotype was picked up many times. The V call is TRBV5-1, the J call TRBJ1-4, with unresolved D. This CDR3 has 15 amino acids. Deletions cut 0 bases from V and 0 bases from J, with 6 bases between. Per the germline V gene, CDR1 is SGHRS and CDR2 is YFSETQ. CDR3 region: CASSLGPSTNEKLFF. The CDR3 nucleotides are TGCGCCAGCAGCTTGGGGCCCTCAACTAATGAAAAACTGTTTTTT.

J is TRBJ2-2 and V is TRBV18, with 9 nucleotides matching TRBD1. V was pared by 2 bases and J by 4 bases, with 8 bases of the junction left unmatched. CDR1 KGHSH and CDR2 LQKENI come from the germline V gene. This CDR3 is built from 17 residues. The CDR3 nucleotides read TGTGCCAGCTCACCAAGTGCGGGACAGGGTCGCACCGGGGAGCTGTTTTTT. It translates to CASSPSAGQGRTGELFF. Full variable domain (rest looked up from reference TRBV18 and TRBJ2-2): NAGVMQNPRHLVRRRGQEARLRCSPMKGHSHVYWYRQLPEEGLKFMVYLQKENIIDESGMPKERFSAEFPKEGPSILRIQQVVRGDSAAYFCASSPSAGQGRTGELFFGEGSRLTVL.

V usage is TRBV15 and J usage is TRBJ2-5, with D maybe TRBD1 (5 bases). Germline CDR1 is LNHNV and CDR2 is YYDKDF (reference sequence). The CDR3 consists of 15 residues. V lost 1 base and J 1 base, leaving 10 bases between the germline ends. As DNA, the CDR3 is TGTGCCACCAGCAGAGGCGGTGGGGCCCAAGAGACCCAGTACTTC. Translated: CATSRGGGAQETQYF. The variable domain in full, with the rest retrieved from reference TRBV15 and TRBJ2-5, is DAMVIQNPRYQVTQFGKPVTLSCSQTLNHNVMYWYQQKSSQAPKLLFHYYDKDFNNEADTPDNFQSRRPNTSFCFLDIRSPGLGDTAMYLCATSRGGGAQETQYFGPGTRLLVL.

This clonotype was counted at least ten times. The rearrangement uses TRBV5-1 and TRBJ2-3; D is uncertain. Germline V CDR1 and CDR2: SGHRS, YFSETQ. The CDR3 covers 14 residues. Trimming shortened V by 7 bases and J by 1 base, and 13 bases separated the two germline ends. The CDR3: CASYNNLRTDTQYF. In nucleotides, the CDR3 is TGCGCCAGCTATAATAATCTCCGCACAGATACGCAGTATTTT.

Many counts were recorded for this clonotype. This chain connects TRBV7-9 to TRBJ2-5, with a tentative D call TRBD2 (5 bases). Trimming took off 6 bases at V and 10 bases at J, with 18 bases between the two ends. There are 13 residues in the CDR3. The germline gives CDR1 SEHNR, CDR2 FQNEAQ (reference sequence). The CDR3 coding sequence is TGTGCCAGCAGTCGCAGACTTGATGAGGGCCAGTACTTC. Residues: CASSRRLDEGQYF. The variable domain in full, with the rest retrieved from reference TRBV7-9 and TRBJ2-5, is DTGVSQNPRHKITKRGQNVTFRCDPISEHNRLYWYRQTLGQGPEFLTYFQNEAQLEKSRLLSDRFSAERPKGSFSTLEIQRTEQGDSAMYLCASSRRLDEGQYFGPGTRLLVL.

Only a few counts were recorded for this clonotype. The V call is TRBV10-3, the J call TRBJ2-1; 10 nucleotides line up with TRBD2. V lost 0 bases, J lost 5 bases, and 4 bases stayed unmatched. This CDR3 contains 16 residues. Germline V gene data show CDR1 as ENHRY and CDR2 as SYGVKD. DNA for the CDR3: TGTGCCATCAGTGAGTCGGTAGCGGGGGGAAACAATGAGCAGTTCTTC. This gives the protein CAISESVAGGNNEQFF.

This clonotype was counted at least ten times. The chain joins TRBV23-1 to TRBJ2-3; 9 bases fit TRBD1. TRBV23-1 is noted as an ORF with a role that remains uncertain. The CDR3 has 18 amino acids. The V gene end was trimmed by 0 bases and the J gene end by 0 bases; junction bases not matched to a gene: 7. In nucleotides, the CDR3 is TGCGCCAGCAGTCAATCGGGGGACAGGGTGGGTAGCACAGATACGCAGTATTTT. Its protein is CASSQSGDRVGSTDTQYF.

This rearrangement joins TRBV6-6 to TRBJ1-1; 7 nucleotides agree with TRBD1. The CDR3 is 15 residues long. The junction had 15 bases not matched to a gene; V was cut back by 9 bases and J by 5 bases. In germline, CDR1 is MNHNY, CDR2 SVGAGI (reference sequence). The CDR3 loop reads CASVQGGIIGTEAFF. The DNA for the CDR3 is TGTGCCAGTGTGCAGGGGGGGATTATCGGGACTGAAGCTTTCTTT.

This clonotype was recorded a few times. The genes are TRBV9 and TRBJ2-1, with TRBD2 matching 8 bases. Germline V gives CDR1 SGDLS, CDR2 YYNGEE. The CDR3 has 15 residues. Trimming took 4 bases from V and 6 from J; bases not matched to a gene: 9. The CDR3 region is CASSPRSGSRNEQFF. DNA for the CDR3: TGTGCCAGCAGCCCTCGGAGCGGGAGCCGCAATGAGCAGTTCTTC.

This clonotype was seen a handful of times. V gene TRBV9 combines with J gene TRBJ2-1; 7 bases are a match to TRBD2. Germline V gene lookup returns CDR1 SGDLS and CDR2 YYNGEE. V dropped 0 bases and J dropped 1; count of bases not matched to a gene: 4. This CDR3 has 16 residues. The CDR3 spells CASSVAGAGSYNEQFF. DNA of the CDR3: TGTGCCAGCAGCGTAGCGGGAGCGGGGTCCTACAATGAGCAGTTCTTC.

This clonotype has a handful of counts. V is TRBV29-1 and J is TRBJ1-1; D gene uncertain. Trimming pared 3 bases from V and 10 bases from J, leaving 9 bases between. Germline lookup yields CDR1 SQVTM and CDR2 ANQGSEA. This CDR3 is built from 10 residues. This chain's CDR3 is CSVDDWGAFF. CDR3 DNA: TGCAGCGTTGACGATTGGGGAGCTTTCTTT.